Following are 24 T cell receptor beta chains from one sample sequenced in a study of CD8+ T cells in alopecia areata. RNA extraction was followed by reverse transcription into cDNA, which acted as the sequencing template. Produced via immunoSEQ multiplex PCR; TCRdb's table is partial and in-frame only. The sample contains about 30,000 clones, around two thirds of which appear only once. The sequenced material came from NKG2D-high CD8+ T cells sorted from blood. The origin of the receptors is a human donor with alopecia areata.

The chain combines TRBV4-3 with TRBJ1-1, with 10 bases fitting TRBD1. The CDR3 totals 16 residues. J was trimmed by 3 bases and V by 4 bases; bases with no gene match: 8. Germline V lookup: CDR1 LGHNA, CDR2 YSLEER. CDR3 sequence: CASSPGTGDRDTEAFF. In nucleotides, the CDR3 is TGCGCCAGCAGCCCAGGGACAGGGGATAGGGACACTGAAGCTTTCTTT.

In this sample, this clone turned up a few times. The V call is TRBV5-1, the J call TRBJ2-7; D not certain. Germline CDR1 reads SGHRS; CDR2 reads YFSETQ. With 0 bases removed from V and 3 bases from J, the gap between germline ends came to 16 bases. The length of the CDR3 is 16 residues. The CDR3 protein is CASSLAGSELIYEQYF. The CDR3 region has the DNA TGCGCCAGCAGCTTGGCGGGCAGCGAGCTAATCTACGAGCAGTACTTC.

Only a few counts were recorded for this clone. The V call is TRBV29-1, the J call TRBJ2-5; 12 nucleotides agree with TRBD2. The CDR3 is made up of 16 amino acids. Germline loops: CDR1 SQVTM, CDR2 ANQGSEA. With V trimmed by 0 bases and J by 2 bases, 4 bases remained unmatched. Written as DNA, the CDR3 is TGCAGCGTTGAAGATTGGACTAGCGGGAAACAAGAGACCCAGTACTTC. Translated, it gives CSVEDWTSGKQETQYF.

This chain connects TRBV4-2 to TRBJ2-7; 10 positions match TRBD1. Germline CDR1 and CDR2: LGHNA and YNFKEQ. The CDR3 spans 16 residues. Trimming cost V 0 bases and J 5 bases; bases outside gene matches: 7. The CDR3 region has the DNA TGTGCCAGCAGCCAAGATCCGGACAGGGGGTCCGACGAGCAGTACTTC. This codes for CASSQDPDRGSDEQYF.

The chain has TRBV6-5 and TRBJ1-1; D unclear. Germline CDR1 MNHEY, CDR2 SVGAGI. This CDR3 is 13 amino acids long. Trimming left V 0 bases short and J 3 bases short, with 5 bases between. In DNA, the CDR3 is TGTGCCAGCAGTTACTCCAGAGACACTGAAGCTTTCTTT. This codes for CASSYSRDTEAFF.

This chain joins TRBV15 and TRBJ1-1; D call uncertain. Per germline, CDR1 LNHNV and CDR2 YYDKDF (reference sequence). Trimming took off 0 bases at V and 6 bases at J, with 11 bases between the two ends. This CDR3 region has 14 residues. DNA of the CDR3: TGTGCCACCAGCAGAGATAAGTCGTTCTCTGAAGCTTTCTTT. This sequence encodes CATSRDKSFSEAFF.

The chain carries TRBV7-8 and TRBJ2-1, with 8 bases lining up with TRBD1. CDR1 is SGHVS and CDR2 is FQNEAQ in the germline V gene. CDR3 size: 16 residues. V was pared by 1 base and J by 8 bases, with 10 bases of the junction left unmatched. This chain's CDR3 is CASSLGLQGARDEQFF. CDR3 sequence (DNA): TGTGCCAGCAGCTTAGGTCTCCAGGGGGCCCGGGATGAGCAGTTCTTC.

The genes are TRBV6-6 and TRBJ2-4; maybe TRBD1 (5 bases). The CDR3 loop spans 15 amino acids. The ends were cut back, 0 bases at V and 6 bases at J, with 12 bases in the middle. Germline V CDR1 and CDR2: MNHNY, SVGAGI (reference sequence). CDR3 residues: CASSYSSRDGNIQYF. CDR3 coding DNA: TGTGCCAGCAGTTACTCATCCAGGGATGGAAACATTCAGTACTTC.

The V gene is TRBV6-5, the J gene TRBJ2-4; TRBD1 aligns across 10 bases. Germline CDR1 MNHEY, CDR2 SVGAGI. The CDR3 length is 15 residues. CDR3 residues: CATKLAGTGENIQYF. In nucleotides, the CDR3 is TGTGCTACAAAGCTCGCCGGGACAGGGGAGAACATTCAGTACTTC.

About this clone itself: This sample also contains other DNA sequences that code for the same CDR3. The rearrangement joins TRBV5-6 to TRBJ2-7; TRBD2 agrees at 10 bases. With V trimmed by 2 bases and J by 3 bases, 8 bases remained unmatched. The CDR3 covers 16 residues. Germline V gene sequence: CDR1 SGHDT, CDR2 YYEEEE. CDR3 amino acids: CASSLLPSGSNYEQYF. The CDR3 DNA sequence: TGTGCCAGCAGCTTATTGCCTAGCGGGAGTAACTACGAGCAGTACTTC.

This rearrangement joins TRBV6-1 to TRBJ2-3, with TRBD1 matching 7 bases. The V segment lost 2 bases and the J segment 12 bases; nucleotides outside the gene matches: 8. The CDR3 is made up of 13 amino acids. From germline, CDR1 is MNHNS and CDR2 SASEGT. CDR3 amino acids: CASSELLRGQQYF. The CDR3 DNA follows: TGTGCCAGCAGTGAACTTTTAAGGGGGCAACAGTATTTT.

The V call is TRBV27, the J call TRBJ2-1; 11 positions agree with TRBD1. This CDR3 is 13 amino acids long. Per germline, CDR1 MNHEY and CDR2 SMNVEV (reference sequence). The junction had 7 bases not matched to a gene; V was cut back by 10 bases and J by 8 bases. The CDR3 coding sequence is TGTGCCACAAGGACAGGGGGCATCGATGAGCAGTTCTTC. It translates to CATRTGGIDEQFF.

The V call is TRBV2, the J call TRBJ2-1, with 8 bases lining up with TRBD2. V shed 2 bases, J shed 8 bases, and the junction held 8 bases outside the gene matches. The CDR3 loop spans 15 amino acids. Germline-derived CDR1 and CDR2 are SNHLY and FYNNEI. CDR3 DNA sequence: TGTGCCAGCAGTGAAACTCGGGGACTAGTTCATGAGCAGTTCTTC. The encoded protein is CASSETRGLVHEQFF.

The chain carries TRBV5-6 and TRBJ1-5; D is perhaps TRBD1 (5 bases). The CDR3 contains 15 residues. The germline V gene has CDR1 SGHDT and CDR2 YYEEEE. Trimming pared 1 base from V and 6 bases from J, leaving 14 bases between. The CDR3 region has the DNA TGTGCCAGCAGCTTGTCCGCCAGGGTAGGTCAGCCCCAGCATTTT. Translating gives CASSLSARVGQPQHF.

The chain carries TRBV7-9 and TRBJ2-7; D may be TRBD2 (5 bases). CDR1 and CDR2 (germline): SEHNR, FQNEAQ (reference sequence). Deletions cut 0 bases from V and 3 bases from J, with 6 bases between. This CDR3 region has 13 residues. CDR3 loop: CASSLAGVYEQYF. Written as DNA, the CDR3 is TGTGCCAGCAGCTTAGCGGGAGTCTACGAGCAGTACTTC.

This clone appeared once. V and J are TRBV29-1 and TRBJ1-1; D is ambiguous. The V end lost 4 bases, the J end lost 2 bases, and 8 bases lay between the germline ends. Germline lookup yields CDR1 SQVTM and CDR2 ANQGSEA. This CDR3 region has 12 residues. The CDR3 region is CSVGQANTEAFF. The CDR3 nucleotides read TGCAGCGTTGGGCAGGCAAACACTGAAGCTTTCTTT.

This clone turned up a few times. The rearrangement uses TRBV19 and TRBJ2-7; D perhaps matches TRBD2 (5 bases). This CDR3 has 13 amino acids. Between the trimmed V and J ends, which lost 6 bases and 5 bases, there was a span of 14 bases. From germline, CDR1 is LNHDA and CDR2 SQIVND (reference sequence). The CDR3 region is CASSHFGVHEQYF. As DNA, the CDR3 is TGTGCCAGTAGCCATTTCGGGGTCCACGAGCAGTACTTC.

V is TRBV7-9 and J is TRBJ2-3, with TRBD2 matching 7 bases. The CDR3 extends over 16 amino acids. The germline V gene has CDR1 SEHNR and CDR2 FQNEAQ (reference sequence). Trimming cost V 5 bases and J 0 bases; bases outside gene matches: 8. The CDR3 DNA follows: TGTGCCAGCAGCGATAGTCTAGCGGAGAGCACAGATACGCAGTATTTT. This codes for CASSDSLAESTDTQYF.

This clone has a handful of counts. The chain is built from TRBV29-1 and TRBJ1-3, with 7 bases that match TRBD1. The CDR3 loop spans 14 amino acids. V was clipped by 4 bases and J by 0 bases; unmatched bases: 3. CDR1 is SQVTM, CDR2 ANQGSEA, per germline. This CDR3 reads CSVAGTASGNTIYF. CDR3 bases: TGCAGCGTTGCCGGGACAGCCTCTGGAAACACCATATATTTT.

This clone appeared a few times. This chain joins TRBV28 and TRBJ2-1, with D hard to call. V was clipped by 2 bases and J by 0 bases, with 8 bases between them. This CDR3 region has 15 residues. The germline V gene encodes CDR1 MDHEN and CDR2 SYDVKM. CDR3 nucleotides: TGTGCCAGCAGTTTAAAGGGCCCCTCCTACAATGAGCAGTTCTTC. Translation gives CASSLKGPSYNEQFF.

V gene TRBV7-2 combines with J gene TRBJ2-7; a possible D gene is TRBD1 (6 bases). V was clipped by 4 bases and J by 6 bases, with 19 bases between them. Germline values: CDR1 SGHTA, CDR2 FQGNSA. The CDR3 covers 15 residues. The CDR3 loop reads CASSYVPGVTGEQYF. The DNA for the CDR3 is TGTGCCAGCAGCTACGTCCCAGGGGTTACGGGCGAGCAGTACTTC.

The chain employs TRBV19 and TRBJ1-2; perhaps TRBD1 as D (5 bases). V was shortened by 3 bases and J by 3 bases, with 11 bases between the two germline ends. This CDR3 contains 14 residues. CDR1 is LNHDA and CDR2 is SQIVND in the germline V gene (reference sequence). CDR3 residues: CASSMGVMDYGYTF. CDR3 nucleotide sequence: TGTGCCAGTAGTATGGGGGTGATGGACTATGGCTACACCTTC.

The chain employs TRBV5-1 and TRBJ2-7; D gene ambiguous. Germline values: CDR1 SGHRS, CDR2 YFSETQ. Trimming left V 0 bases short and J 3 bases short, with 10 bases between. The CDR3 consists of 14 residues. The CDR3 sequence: CASSLASGFYEQYF. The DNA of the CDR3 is TGCGCCAGCAGCTTGGCCTCGGGCTTCTACGAGCAGTACTTC.

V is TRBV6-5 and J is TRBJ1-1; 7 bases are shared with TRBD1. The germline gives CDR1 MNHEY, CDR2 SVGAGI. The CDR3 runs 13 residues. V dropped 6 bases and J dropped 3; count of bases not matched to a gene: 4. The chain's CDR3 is CASRSDRDTEAFF. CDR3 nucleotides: TGTGCCAGCAGGTCCGACAGGGACACTGAAGCTTTCTTT.